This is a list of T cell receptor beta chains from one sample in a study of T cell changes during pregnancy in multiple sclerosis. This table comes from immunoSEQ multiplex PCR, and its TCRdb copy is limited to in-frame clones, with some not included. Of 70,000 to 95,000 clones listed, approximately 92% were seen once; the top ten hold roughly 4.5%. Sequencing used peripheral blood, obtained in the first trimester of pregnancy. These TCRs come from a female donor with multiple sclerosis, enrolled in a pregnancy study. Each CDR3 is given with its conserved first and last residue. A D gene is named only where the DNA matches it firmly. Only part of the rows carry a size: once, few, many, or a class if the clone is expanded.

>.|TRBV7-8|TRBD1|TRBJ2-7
CASSPRRTGFYEQYF
TGTGCCAGCAGCCCCCGCCGGACAGGGTTCTACGAGCAGTACTTC
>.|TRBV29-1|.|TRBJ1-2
CSVEGPLSYTF
TGCAGCGTTGAAGGTCCACTTAGCTACACCTTC
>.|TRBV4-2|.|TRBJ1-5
CARVDRNQPQHF
TGTGCCAGGGTGGACAGAAATCAGCCCCAGCATTTT
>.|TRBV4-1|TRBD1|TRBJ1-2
CASSQLRTGANYGYTF
TGCGCCAGCAGCCAACTTAGGACAGGGGCTAACTATGGCTACACCTTC
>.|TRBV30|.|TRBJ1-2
CAWSQQPGRTYGYTF
TGTGCCTGGAGCCAACAGCCAGGGAGGACCTATGGCTACACCTTC
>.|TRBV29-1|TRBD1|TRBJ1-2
CSAPGQGANGYTF
TGCAGCGCTCCTGGGCAGGGGGCGAATGGCTACACCTTC
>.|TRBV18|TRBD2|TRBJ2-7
CASSQMGGGRSEQYF
TGTGCCAGCTCCCAGATGGGGGGGGGAAGGAGCGAGCAGTACTTC
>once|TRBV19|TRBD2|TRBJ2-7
CASRASGGYEQYF
TGTGCCAGTAGGGCTAGCGGGGGCTACGAGCAGTACTTC
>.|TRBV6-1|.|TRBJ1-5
CASSEYSGGDQPQHF
TGTGCCAGCAGTGAATATAGCGGGGGGGATCAGCCCCAGCATTTT
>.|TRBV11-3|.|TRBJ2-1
CASSLSSAVDNEQFF
TGTGCCAGCAGCTTAAGCTCGGCGGTAGACAATGAGCAGTTCTTC
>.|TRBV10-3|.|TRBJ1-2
CAIRATGYGYTF
TGTGCCATCAGGGCCACAGGGTATGGCTACACCTTC
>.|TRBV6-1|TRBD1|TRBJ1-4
CASSEAPTTTGGRFEKLFF
TGTGCCAGCAGTGAAGCTCCCACAACGACAGGGGGGAGATTTGAAAAACTGTTTTTT
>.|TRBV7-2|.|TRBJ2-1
CASTPRGSYNEQFF
TGTGCCAGCACCCCCCGCGGCTCCTACAATGAGCAGTTCTTC
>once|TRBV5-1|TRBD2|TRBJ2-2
CASSSYPPFRTSGGRNTGELFF
TGCGCCAGCAGCTCATACCCCCCGTTCCGGACTAGCGGGGGCCGAAACACCGGGGAGCTGTTTTTT
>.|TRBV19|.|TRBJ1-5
CASLLDSNSNQPQHF
TGTGCCAGCCTCCTGGACAGCAATAGCAATCAGCCCCAGCATTTT
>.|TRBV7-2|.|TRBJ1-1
CASSVFGGGTEAFF
TGTGCCAGCAGCGTCTTCGGGGGGGGAACTGAAGCTTTCTTT
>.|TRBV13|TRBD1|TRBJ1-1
CASNLDREATEAFF
TGTGCCAGCAACCTGGACAGGGAAGCCACTGAAGCTTTCTTT
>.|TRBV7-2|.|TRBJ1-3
CASSLEPGAGNTIYF
TGTGCCAGCAGCTTAGAGCCGGGTGCGGGAAACACCATATATTTT